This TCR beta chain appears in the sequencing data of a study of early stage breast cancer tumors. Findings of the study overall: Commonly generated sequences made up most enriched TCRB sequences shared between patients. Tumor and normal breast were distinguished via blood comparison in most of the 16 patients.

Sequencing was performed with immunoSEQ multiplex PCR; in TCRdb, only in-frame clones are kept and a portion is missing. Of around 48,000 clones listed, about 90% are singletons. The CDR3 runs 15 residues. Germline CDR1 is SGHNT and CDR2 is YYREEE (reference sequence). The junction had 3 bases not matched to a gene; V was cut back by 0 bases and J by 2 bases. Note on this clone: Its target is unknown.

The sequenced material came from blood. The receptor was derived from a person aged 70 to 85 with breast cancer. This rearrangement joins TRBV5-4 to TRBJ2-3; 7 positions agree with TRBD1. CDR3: CASSLEGQHTDTQYF. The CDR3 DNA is TGTGCCAGCAGCTTGGAGGGACAGCACACAGATACGCAGTATTTT.